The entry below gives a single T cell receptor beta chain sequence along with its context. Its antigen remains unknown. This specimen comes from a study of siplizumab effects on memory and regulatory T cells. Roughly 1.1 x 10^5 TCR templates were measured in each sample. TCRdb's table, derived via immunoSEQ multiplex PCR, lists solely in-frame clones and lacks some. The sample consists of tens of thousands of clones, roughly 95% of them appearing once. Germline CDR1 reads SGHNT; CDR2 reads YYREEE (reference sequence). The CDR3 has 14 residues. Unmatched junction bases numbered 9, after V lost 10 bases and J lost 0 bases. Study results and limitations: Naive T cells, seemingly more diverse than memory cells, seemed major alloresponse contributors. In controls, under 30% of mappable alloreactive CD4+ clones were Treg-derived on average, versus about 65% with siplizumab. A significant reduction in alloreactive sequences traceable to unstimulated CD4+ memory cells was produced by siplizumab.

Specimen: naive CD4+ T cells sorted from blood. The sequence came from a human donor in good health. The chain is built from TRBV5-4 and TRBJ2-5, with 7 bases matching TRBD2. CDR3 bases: TGTGCCGCAGGCATGGGGGGGTACCAAGAGACCCAGTACTTC. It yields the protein CAAGMGGYQETQYF.